This T cell receptor (beta chain) was found in a study of cytomegalovirus exposure and HLA in healthy donors. On this clone itself: Antigen: not known. The sample contains more than one DNA sequence encoding this CDR3.

The protocol was immunoSEQ multiplex PCR, while the TCRdb copy is restricted to in-frame clones and leaves out a portion. The sample has around 98,000 clones; about 83% are singletons. Whole-study findings and limits: Across donors, most TCRs were seen rarely, yet some public ones were widespread.

Germline V CDR1 and CDR2: SGHNT, YYREEE (reference sequence). CDR3 length: 14 residues. Trimming took 0 bases from V and 4 from J, leaving 8 bases between them. The clonotype was recovered from a young woman in good health and CMV-seronegative. The chain carries TRBV5-4 and TRBJ2-1; possible D gene TRBD2, 6 bases. The sequenced sample consisted of PBMCs. The CDR3 DNA is TGTGCCAGCAGCTTGGCGGGACTGTACAATGAGCAGTTCTTC. The encoded protein is CASSLAGLYNEQFF. Combining the CDR3 with reference TRBV5-4 and TRBJ2-1 gives the whole variable domain ETGVTQSPTHLIKTRGQQVTLRCSSQSGHNTVSWYQQALGQGPQFIFQYYREEENGRGNFPPRFSGLQFPNYSSELNVNALELDDSALYLCASSLAGLYNEQFFGPGTRLTVL.